Shown below are 5 T cell receptor beta chains from a single sample sequenced in a study of blood T cell repertoires in COVID-19. The repertoire was sequenced with immunoSEQ multiplex PCR; TCRdb's copy has only in-frame clones and lacks some. The repertoire holds 120,000 to 150,000 clones, with 80% as singletons. Sequencing was done on a sample of peripheral blood. These receptors came from a woman between 50 and 59 years old with acute or convalescent COVID-19.

V is TRBV30 and J is TRBJ1-4; no definite D call. Germline lookup yields CDR1 GTSNPN and CDR2 SVGIG (reference sequence). There are 12 residues in the CDR3. V shed 7 bases and J shed 8 bases, with 14 bases lying between them. The CDR3 here is CALSLGGEKLFF. CDR3 DNA: TGTGCCTTAAGCTTGGGAGGGGAAAAACTGTTTTTT.

The chain joins TRBV6-5 to TRBJ1-1; D is uncertain. The CDR3 covers 14 residues. The V end lost 6 bases, the J end lost 3 bases, and 14 bases lay between the germline ends. Per the germline V gene, CDR1 is MNHEY and CDR2 is SVGAGI. This chain's CDR3 is CASSLGVRDTEAFF. CDR3 DNA: TGTGCCAGCAGCTTGGGAGTTCGCGACACTGAAGCTTTCTTT.

V is TRBV6-5 and J is TRBJ2-3, with 7 bases lining up with TRBD1. The CDR3 has 13 residues. J gave up 2 bases and V 11 bases, and 7 bases lay outside the gene matches. The germline CDR1 and CDR2 sequences are MNHEY and SVGAGI. The CDR3 region is CASKGTDTDTQYF. Written as DNA, the CDR3 is TGTGCCTCCAAAGGGACAGACACAGATACGCAGTATTTT.

This clone appeared a single time. This chain uses TRBV7-9 with TRBJ2-1; 7 nucleotides agree with TRBD1. This CDR3 has 15 residues. The germline gives CDR1 SEHNR, CDR2 FQNEAQ (reference sequence). V lost 2 bases to trimming and J lost 7 bases; unmatched junction nucleotides: 8. The CDR3 nucleotides read TGTGCCAGCAGCTTATCCCCAGGGGGAGTTAATGAGCAGTTCTTC. Translation: CASSLSPGGVNEQFF.

This sequence joins TRBV7-2 and TRBJ2-3, with TRBD2 matching over 11 bases. The ends lost 3 bases at V and 6 bases at J; junction bases unmatched: 5. In germline, CDR1 is SGHTA, CDR2 FQGNSA. This CDR3 contains 15 residues. The CDR3, as DNA: TGTGCCAGCAGCTTCGGTAGCGGGGGGGCTGATACGCAGTATTTT. It codes for CASSFGSGGADTQYF.